This TCR beta chain derives from a study of T cells in Graves' hyperthyroidism and ophthalmopathy. The overall study: The authors collected peripheral blood at initial diagnosis, before any treatment. Study observations and caveats: Among clonotypes expanded in thyroid above 0.001, most were also found in blood. Using 13 V-J features, a model discriminated ophthalmopathy from stable hyperthyroidism.

Amplification yielded TCR beta CDR3 regions, with RNA transcripts as the source. HTBI primers were employed in a first-round RT-PCR of the TCR CDR3. TCRdb recomputed calls from the multiplex PCR reads with MiXCR, one row per CDR3 protein. The table includes some 380,000 distinct CDR3 sequences, approximately 15% detected once. The CDR3 covers 14 residues. Germline CDR1 MNHNS, CDR2 SASEGT. The V end was cut by 6 bases, the J end by 6 bases, with 18 bases between. As to this clonotype: Its antigen remains unknown.

The sample, blood from the first hyperthyroidism diagnosis, precedes any ophthalmopathy symptoms. The chain uses TRBV6-1 and TRBJ2-7; D is perhaps TRBD1 or TRBD2 (5 bases each). This TCR derives from a man aged 25 to 40 with Graves' hyperthyroidism that later progressed to Graves' ophthalmopathy. The sample was blood. CDR3 sequence reads: CASSLRDGIREQYF. The CDR3 nucleotides read TGTGCCAGCAGCCTCCGGGACGGAATACGCGAGCAGTACTTC.